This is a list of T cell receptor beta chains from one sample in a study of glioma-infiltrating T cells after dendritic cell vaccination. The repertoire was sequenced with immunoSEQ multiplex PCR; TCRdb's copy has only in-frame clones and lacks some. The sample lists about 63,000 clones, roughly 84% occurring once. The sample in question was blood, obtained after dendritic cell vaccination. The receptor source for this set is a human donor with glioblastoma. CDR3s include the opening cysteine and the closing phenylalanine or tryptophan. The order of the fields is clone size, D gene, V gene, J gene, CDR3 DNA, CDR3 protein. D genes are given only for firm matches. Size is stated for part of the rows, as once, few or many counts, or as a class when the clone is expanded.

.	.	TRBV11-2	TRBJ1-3	TGTGCCAGCAGCGAACAGGGTTGGGGCTCTGGAAACACCATATATTTT	CASSEQGWGSGNTIYF
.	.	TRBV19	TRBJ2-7	TGTGCCAGTAGTACGATAGGTACAGGGATCTACGAGCAGTACTTC	CASSTIGTGIYEQYF
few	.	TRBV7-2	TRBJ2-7	TGTGCCAGCAGCTTTGCCGGGGGAGGCTCCTACGAGCAGTACTTC	CASSFAGGGSYEQYF
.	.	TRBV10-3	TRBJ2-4	TGTGCCATCAGTGAGTCGCCGTTACTAGCCAAAAACATTCAGTACTTC	CAISESPLLAKNIQYF
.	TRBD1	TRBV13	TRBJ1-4	TGTGCCAGCAGCCAAAGTTCCGGGACAGGGTTAGGCGGTGAAAAACTGTTTTTT	CASSQSSGTGLGGEKLFF
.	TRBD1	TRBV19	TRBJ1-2	TGTGCCAGTAGTATTAGGGGCCGGGACAGTGTATATGGCTACACCTTC	CASSIRGRDSVYGYTF
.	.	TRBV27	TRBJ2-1	TGTGCCAGCAGGTACTACAATGAGCAGTTCTTC	CASRYYNEQFF
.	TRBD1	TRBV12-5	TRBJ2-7	TGTGCTAGTGGTTTGTTCCGGGACAGACTCTACGAGCAGTACTTC	CASGLFRDRLYEQYF
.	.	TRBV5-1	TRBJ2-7	TGCGCCAGCAGCTCGGGACACCCCTACGAGCAGTACTTC	CASSSGHPYEQYF
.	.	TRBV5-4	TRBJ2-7	TGTGCCAGCAGCTTTCACGACACCGCCTACGAGCAGTACTTC	CASSFHDTAYEQYF